The 10 T cell receptor beta chains below were found in one sample sequenced in a study of CD8 T cells in Susac syndrome. With random hexamers, reverse transcription was performed on about 0.5 to 1 ug of RNA. In TCRdb, the immunoSEQ multiplex PCR reads were re-called with MiXCR into one record per CDR3 protein. The sample includes about 150,000 distinct CDR3 sequences, roughly 94% of them seen just once. Sequenced material: CD8+ T cells from PBMCs. The receptors here all came from a human donor with multiple sclerosis.

J is TRBJ2-1 and V is TRBV7-9; 10 nucleotides match TRBD2. Germline V gives CDR1 SEHNR, CDR2 FQNEAQ (reference sequence). CDR3 length: 16 amino acids. V lost 4 bases and J lost 7; bases outside the gene matches: 10. CDR3 amino acids: CASSWEKRGGRNEQFF. CDR3 bases: TGTGCCAGCAGCTGGGAGAAGCGGGGGGGCCGGAATGAGCAGTTCTTC.

The V and J genes are TRBV27 and TRBJ2-7; 8 bases line up with TRBD1. Per the germline V gene, CDR1 is MNHEY and CDR2 is SMNVEV (reference sequence). Trimming at V came to 2 bases and at J to 8 bases, leaving 5 bases not matched to a gene. The CDR3 is 13 residues long. The CDR3 region is CASSLQGARQQYF. CDR3 coding DNA: TGTGCCAGCAGTTTACAGGGGGCGCGGCAGCAGTACTTC.

The chain carries TRBV9 and TRBJ2-1; no clear D. This CDR3 contains 12 residues. Germline CDR1 SGDLS, CDR2 YYNGEE. Trimming pared 4 bases from V and 8 bases from J, leaving 10 bases between. As DNA, the CDR3 is TGTGCCAGCAGCCCAAGCAGCCATGAGCAGTTCTTC. Protein sequence: CASSPSSHEQFF.

This chain joins TRBV30 and TRBJ1-2, with D hard to call. The CDR3 contains 11 residues. Per the germline V gene, CDR1 is GTSNPN and CDR2 is SVGIG (reference sequence). With 2 bases removed from V and 5 bases from J, the gap between germline ends came to 6 bases. The CDR3 spells CAWSKQYGYTF. The CDR3 DNA is TGTGCCTGGAGTAAACAGTATGGCTACACCTTC.

The chain employs TRBV7-9 and TRBJ1-1; D is uncertain. Germline V CDR1 and CDR2: SEHNR, FQNEAQ (reference sequence). The CDR3 length is 12 residues. The germline V and J ends were trimmed by 6 bases and 8 bases, with 13 bases remaining between them. In DNA form, the CDR3 reads TGTGCCAGCAGTCCAGCGAAGACAGAAGCTTTCTTT. The encoded protein is CASSPAKTEAFF. Full variable domain (missing parts from reference TRBV7-9 and TRBJ1-1): DTGVSQNPRHKITKRGQNVTFRCDPISEHNRLYWYRQTLGQGPEFLTYFQNEAQLEKSRLLSDRFSAERPKGSFSTLEIQRTEQGDSAMYLCASSPAKTEAFFGQGTRLTVV.

The chain combines TRBV29-1 with TRBJ2-1; D unresolved. Per germline, CDR1 SQVTM and CDR2 ANQGSEA. V lost 4 bases, J lost 2 bases, and 9 bases lay in between. There are 13 residues in the CDR3. The CDR3 DNA sequence: TGCAGCGTTGTTGGAGTTCCCTACAATGAGCAGTTCTTC. Translating it yields CSVVGVPYNEQFF.

The chain recombines TRBV29-1 with TRBJ2-1; 7 nucleotides agree with TRBD1. Germline V gene lookup returns CDR1 SQVTM and CDR2 ANQGSEA. The CDR3 runs 14 residues. V shed 1 base, J shed 2 bases, and the junction held 2 bases outside the gene matches. This CDR3 reads CSVEGQGTYNEQFF. In DNA form, the CDR3 reads TGCAGCGTTGAAGGACAGGGAACCTACAATGAGCAGTTCTTC.

The V call is TRBV29-1, the J call TRBJ2-2; a weak D match, TRBD2 (5 bases). From germline, CDR1 is SQVTM and CDR2 ANQGSEA. The CDR3 has 15 amino acids. With 4 bases removed from V and 1 base from J, the gap between germline ends came to 13 bases. CDR3 DNA: TGCAGCGTTGCGGGAACAGCCAGGAACACCGGGGAGCTGTTTTTT. It codes for CSVAGTARNTGELFF.

This chain uses TRBV2 with TRBJ2-1, with unresolved D. Germline CDR1 SNHLY, CDR2 FYNNEI. This CDR3 is 11 amino acids long. V lost 8 bases to trimming and J lost 4 bases, with 6 bases between them. CDR3 nucleotide sequence: TGTGCCAGCGTAACTTACAATGAGCAGTTCTTC. Translation: CASVTYNEQFF. The full variable domain, completed using reference TRBV2 and TRBJ2-1, is EPEVTQTPSHQVTQMGQEVILRCVPISNHLYFYWYRQILGQKVEFLVSFYNNEISEKSEIFDDQFSVERPDGSNFTLKIRSTKLEDSAMYFCASVTYNEQFFGPGTRLTVL.

This clonotype was seen only once. The V and J genes are TRBV5-1 and TRBJ1-1; D is unresolved. CDR3 length equals 11 residues. V lost 6 bases and J 1 base, leaving 4 bases between the germline ends. Looked up from germline, CDR1 is SGHRS and CDR2 is YFSETQ. The CDR3 coding sequence is TGCGCCAGCAACGGGAACACTGAAGCTTTCTTT. Its protein product is CASNGNTEAFF.